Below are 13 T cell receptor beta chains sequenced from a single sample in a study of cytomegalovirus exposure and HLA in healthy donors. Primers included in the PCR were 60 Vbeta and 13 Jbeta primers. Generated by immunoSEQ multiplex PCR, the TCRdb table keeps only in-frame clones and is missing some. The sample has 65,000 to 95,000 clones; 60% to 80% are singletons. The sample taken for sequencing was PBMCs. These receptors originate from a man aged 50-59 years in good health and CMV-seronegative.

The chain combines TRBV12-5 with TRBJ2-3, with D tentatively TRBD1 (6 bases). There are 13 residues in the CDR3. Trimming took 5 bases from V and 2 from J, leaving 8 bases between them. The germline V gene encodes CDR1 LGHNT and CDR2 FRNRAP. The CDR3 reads CASGRDNTDTQYF. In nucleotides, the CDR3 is TGTGCTAGTGGTCGGGACAACACAGATACGCAGTATTTT.

CDR3 sequence (DNA): TGTGCCAGCAGCCGGATCGCTTTAGCGGGGGGTATTTACAATGAGCAGTTCTTC. Protein sequence: CASSRIALAGGIYNEQFF. The rearrangement uses TRBV5-4 and TRBJ2-1; TRBD2 matches at 10 bases. This CDR3 comprises 18 residues. Trimming removed 4 bases from V and 4 bases from J; junction bases left unmatched: 14. Per the germline V gene, CDR1 is SGHNT and CDR2 is YYREEE (reference sequence).

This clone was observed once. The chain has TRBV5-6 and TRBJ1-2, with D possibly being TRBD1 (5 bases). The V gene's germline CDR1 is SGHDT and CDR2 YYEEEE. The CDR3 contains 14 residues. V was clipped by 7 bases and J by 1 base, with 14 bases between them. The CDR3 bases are TGTGCCAGCGCTGGGCAGGGCCATAACTATGGCTACACCTTC. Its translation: CASAGQGHNYGYTF.

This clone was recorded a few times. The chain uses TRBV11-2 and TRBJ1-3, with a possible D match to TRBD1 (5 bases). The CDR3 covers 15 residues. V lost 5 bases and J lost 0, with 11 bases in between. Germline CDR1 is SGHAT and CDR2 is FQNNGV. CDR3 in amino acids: CASSPTVSSGNTIYF. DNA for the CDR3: TGTGCCAGCAGCCCGACAGTTAGCTCTGGAAACACCATATATTTT.

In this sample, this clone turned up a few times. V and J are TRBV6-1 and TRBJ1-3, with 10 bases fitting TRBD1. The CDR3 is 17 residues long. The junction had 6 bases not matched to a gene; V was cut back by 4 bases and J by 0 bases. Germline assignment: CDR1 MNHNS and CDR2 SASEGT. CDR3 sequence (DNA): TGTGCCAGCAGTGGAGGGACAGGGGCCTACTCTGGAAACACCATATATTTT. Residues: CASSGGTGAYSGNTIYF.

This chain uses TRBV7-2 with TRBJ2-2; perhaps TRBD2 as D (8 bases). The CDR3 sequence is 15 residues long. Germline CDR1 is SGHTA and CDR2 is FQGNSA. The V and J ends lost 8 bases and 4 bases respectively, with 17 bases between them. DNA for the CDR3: TGTGCCAGCGTCAAGGGGGCGGGGGGCACCGGGGAGCTGTTTTTT. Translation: CASVKGAGGTGELFF.

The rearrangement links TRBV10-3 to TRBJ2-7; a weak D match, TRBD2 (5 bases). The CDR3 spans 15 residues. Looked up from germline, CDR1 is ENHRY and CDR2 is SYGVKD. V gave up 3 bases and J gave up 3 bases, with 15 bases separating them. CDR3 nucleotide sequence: TGTGCCATCAGTGATACCTTACGGGGATTCTACGAGCAGTACTTC. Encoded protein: CAISDTLRGFYEQYF.

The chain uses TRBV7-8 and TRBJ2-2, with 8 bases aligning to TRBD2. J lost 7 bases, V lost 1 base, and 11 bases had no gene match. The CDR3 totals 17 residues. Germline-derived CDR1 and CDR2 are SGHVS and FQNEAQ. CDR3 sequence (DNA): TGTGCCAGCAGCTTAGTCGTCGGGGGGGCCGGGGTCGGGGAGCTGTTTTTT. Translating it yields CASSLVVGGAGVGELFF.

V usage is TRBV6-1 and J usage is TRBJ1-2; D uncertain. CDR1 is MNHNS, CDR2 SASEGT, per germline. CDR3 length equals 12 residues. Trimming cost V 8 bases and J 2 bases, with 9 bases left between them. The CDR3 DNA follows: TGTGCCAGCGCCGCGTCGAACTATGGCTACACCTTC. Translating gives CASAASNYGYTF.

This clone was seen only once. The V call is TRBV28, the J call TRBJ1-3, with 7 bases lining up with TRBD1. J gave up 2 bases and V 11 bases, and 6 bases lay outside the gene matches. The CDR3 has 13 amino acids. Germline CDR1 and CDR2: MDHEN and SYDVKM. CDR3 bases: TGTGCCTTACAGGGGATGACTGGAAACACCATATATTTT. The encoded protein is CALQGMTGNTIYF.

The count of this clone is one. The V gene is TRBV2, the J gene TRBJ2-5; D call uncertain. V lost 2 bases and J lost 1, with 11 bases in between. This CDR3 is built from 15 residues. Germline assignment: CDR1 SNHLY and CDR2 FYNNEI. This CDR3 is CASSESSVPQETQYF. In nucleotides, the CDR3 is TGTGCCAGCAGTGAAAGTTCGGTCCCCCAAGAGACCCAGTACTTC.

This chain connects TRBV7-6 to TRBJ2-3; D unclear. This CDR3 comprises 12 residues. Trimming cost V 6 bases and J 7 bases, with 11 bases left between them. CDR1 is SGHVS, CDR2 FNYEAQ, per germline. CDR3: CASSSAMNTQYF. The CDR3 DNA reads TGTGCCAGCAGTTCTGCTATGAATACGCAGTATTTT.

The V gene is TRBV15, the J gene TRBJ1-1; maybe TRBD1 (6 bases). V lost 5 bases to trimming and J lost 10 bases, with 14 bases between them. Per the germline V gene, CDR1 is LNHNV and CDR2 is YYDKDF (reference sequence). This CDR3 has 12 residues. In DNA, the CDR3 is TGTGCCACCAGCGGGGACACAACGGTAGCTTTCTTT. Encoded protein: CATSGDTTVAFF.